The 21 T cell receptor beta chains below were found in one sample sequenced in a study of CD8 T cells in ankylosing spondylitis. General study points: Blood of patients with ankylosing spondylitis appeared to be characterized by a TCR beta motif of several highly homologous variants.

Their antigens are not known. TCRdb re-called the 5' RACE reads with MiXCR, one entry per CDR3 protein. The table shows around 490,000 distinct CDR3 sequences, with about 5% occurring only once. The source material was blood, either unsorted or a sorted T cell fraction (not recorded which). These receptors were obtained from a male donor with ankylosing spondylitis.

This clonotype appeared many times. V usage is TRBV10-3 and J usage is TRBJ1-1, with D hard to call. CDR1 and CDR2 (germline): ENHRY, SYGVKD. V was cut by 3 bases and J by 8 bases, with 10 bases left in between. This CDR3 has 12 residues. In DNA, the CDR3 is TGTGCCATCAGTGAACGGCAATTCGAAGCTTTCTTT. Its translation: CAISERQFEAFF.

This clonotype was recorded at least ten times. The chain uses TRBV4-3 and TRBJ2-7, with D maybe TRBD1 (7 bases). The CDR3 totals 15 residues. Per the germline V gene, CDR1 is LGHNA and CDR2 is YSLEER. Trimming removed 0 bases from V and 2 bases from J, with 11 bases in between. The CDR3 reads CASSQDQGGTYEQYF. As DNA, the CDR3 is TGCGCCAGCAGCCAAGACCAGGGGGGCACCTACGAGCAGTACTTC.

This chain connects TRBV4-2 to TRBJ1-3, with TRBD1 matching 11 bases. CDR3 length: 16 residues. Germline V lookup: CDR1 LGHNA, CDR2 YNFKEQ. V was clipped by 5 bases and J by 0 bases; unmatched bases: 3. CDR3 DNA: TGTGCCAGCAGCAGGACAGGGGGCCGCTCTGGAAACACCATATATTTT. This translates into CASSRTGGRSGNTIYF.

This clonotype appeared many times. The chain is built from TRBV3-1 and TRBJ2-7; maybe TRBD2 (5 bases). Germline assignment: CDR1 LGHDT and CDR2 YNNKEL (reference sequence). The CDR3 covers 14 residues. V was shortened by 1 base and J by 2 bases, with 9 bases between the two germline ends. The CDR3 DNA sequence: TGTGCCAGCAGCCAAGTCGGAGGACCCTACGAGCAGTACTTC. As protein: CASSQVGGPYEQYF.

This clonotype was detected many times. The J gene is TRBJ1-1, the V gene TRBV20-1, with TRBD1 identical over 8 bases. This CDR3 contains 14 residues. In germline, CDR1 is DFQATT, CDR2 SNEGSKA (reference sequence). With V trimmed by 0 bases and J by 3 bases, 3 bases remained unmatched. The CDR3 DNA is TGCAGTGCTAGAGATCCGACAGGGGACACTGAAGCTTTCTTT. It specifies CSARDPTGDTEAFF.

This clonotype was seen at least ten times. The chain is built from TRBV29-1 and TRBJ2-5; unclear D gene. V was shortened by 0 bases and J by 5 bases, with 13 bases between the two germline ends. CDR3 size: 14 residues. The germline gives CDR1 SQVTM, CDR2 ANQGSEA. CDR3 DNA sequence: TGCAGCGTTGAAGAGGGCCAGATTATGGAGACCCAGTACTTC. This translates into CSVEEGQIMETQYF.

The table lists this clonotype with many counts. The chain links TRBV4-1 to TRBJ2-1; D is unclear. CDR3 length: 15 residues. Germline V gives CDR1 MGHRA, CDR2 YSYEKL. Trimming took off 2 bases at V and 9 bases at J, with 17 bases between the two ends. The CDR3: CASSQPPRSLGEQFF. The CDR3 DNA reads TGCGCCAGCAGCCAACCCCCTCGTTCGCTAGGTGAGCAGTTCTTC.

This clonotype turned up a few times. The rearrangement joins TRBV28 to TRBJ2-7; 8 bases align to TRBD1. With 5 bases clipped from V and 7 bases from J, the junction kept 7 bases outside the gene matches. The CDR3 consists of 13 residues. Germline V gene sequence: CDR1 MDHEN, CDR2 SYDVKM. The CDR3 DNA follows: TGTGCCAGCAGTGAGCAGGGGGCGCGTGAGCAGTACTTC. This gives the protein CASSEQGAREQYF.

This clonotype was observed at least ten times. This chain uses TRBV20-1 with TRBJ2-7; D gene unclear. CDR3 length: 14 residues. V lost 6 bases and J 1 base, leaving 16 bases between the germline ends. Per germline, CDR1 DFQATT and CDR2 SNEGSKA (reference sequence). The CDR3 here is CSANRPRRSYEQYF. DNA for the CDR3: TGCAGTGCCAACAGACCCCGACGATCCTACGAGCAGTACTTC.

The chain carries TRBV10-3 and TRBJ1-3; 7 bases are a match to TRBD1. CDR1 ENHRY and CDR2 SYGVKD come from the germline V gene. This CDR3 region has 16 residues. V was pared by 5 bases and J by 1 base, with 8 bases of the junction left unmatched. The DNA of the CDR3 is TGTGCCATCAGTCAGATAGGGGGCCGGTCTGGAAACACCATATATTTT. Encoded protein: CAISQIGGRSGNTIYF.

This clonotype has a count of ten or more. The chain combines TRBV27 with TRBJ1-1, with D possibly TRBD1 on 6 matching bases. Deletions cut 5 bases from V and 8 bases from J, with 18 bases between. Looked up from germline, CDR1 is MNHEY and CDR2 is SMNVEV (reference sequence). The length of the CDR3 is 14 residues. In DNA form, the CDR3 reads TGTGCCAGCAGTCTTCAGGGGCGCCACGGGGAAGCTTTCTTT. It specifies CASSLQGRHGEAFF.

This clonotype was counted between two and nine times. The rearrangement uses TRBV4-2 and TRBJ1-6; 8 nucleotides align to TRBD1. Per germline, CDR1 LGHNA and CDR2 YNFKEQ. The CDR3 is made up of 17 amino acids. Trimming removed 1 base from V and 6 bases from J; junction bases left unmatched: 8. CDR3 in amino acids: CASSQVVDRDPNSPLHF. In nucleotides, the CDR3 is TGTGCCAGCAGCCAAGTCGTGGACAGGGACCCTAATTCACCCCTCCACTTT.

This clonotype was detected a few times. J is TRBJ2-7 and V is TRBV29-1, with D perhaps TRBD1 or TRBD2 (5 bases each). The ends were cut back, 6 bases at V and 7 bases at J, with 19 bases in the middle. CDR3 length equals 13 residues. In germline, CDR1 is SQVTM, CDR2 ANQGSEA. The chain's CDR3 is CSVQRWGIEEQYF. CDR3 nucleotides: TGCAGCGTCCAACGCTGGGGGATTGAAGAGCAGTACTTC.

At least ten counts were recorded for this clonotype. The rearrangement uses TRBV4-3 and TRBJ1-4; D ambiguous. The CDR3 consists of 16 residues. With 3 bases removed from V and 14 bases from J, the gap between germline ends came to 25 bases. CDR1 LGHNA and CDR2 YSLEER come from the germline V gene. The CDR3 coding sequence is TGCGCCAGCAGCCAGGTACAGAGGCTCTTCATGGATTCTCTGTTTTTT. This sequence encodes CASSQVQRLFMDSLFF.

This clonotype was seen at least ten times. The chain is built from TRBV24-1 and TRBJ1-5, with D possibly matching TRBD1 (6 bases). CDR3 length equals 14 residues. Germline CDR1 KGHDR, CDR2 SFDVKD. V was clipped by 2 bases and J by 5 bases, with 9 bases between them. The CDR3 bases are TGTGCCACCAGTGATTCCTGGGGGCATCAGCCCCAGCATTTT. It encodes CATSDSWGHQPQHF.

This clonotype was counted ten times or more. The chain recombines TRBV6-5 with TRBJ1-5; D might be TRBD1 (5 bases). This CDR3 contains 15 residues. Trimming cost V 2 bases and J 5 bases, with 13 bases left between them. CDR1 MNHEY and CDR2 SVGAGI come from the germline V gene. CDR3 bases: TGTGCCAGCAGTTACGGGGCGGGGGGAGATCAGCCCCAGCATTTT. This gives the protein CASSYGAGGDQPQHF.

In this sample, this clonotype turned up many times. The chain couples TRBV7-6 to TRBJ2-7; 9 nucleotides align to TRBD2. Germline CDR1 and CDR2: SGHVS and FNYEAQ. This CDR3 has 16 residues. V lost 4 bases and J lost 5; bases outside the gene matches: 12. CDR3 residues: CASSWDPGTSLNEQYF. CDR3 DNA: TGTGCCAGCAGCTGGGACCCCGGGACTAGCCTAAACGAGCAGTACTTC.

This clonotype was counted ten times or more. CDR3 coding DNA: TGCGCCAGCAGCCAAGTAGCCACCTTGACAGGGACCGGGGAGCTGTTTTTT. It specifies CASSQVATLTGTGELFF. This rearrangement joins TRBV4-3 to TRBJ2-2; 7 nucleotides align to TRBD1. The CDR3 is 17 residues long. After removal of 1 base from V and 5 bases from J, the junction contained 10 bases not matched to a gene. Per germline, CDR1 LGHNA and CDR2 YSLEER.

The sample holds many counts of this clonotype. The chain combines TRBV28 with TRBJ1-6; TRBD1 aligns across 7 bases. The V gene's germline CDR1 is MDHEN and CDR2 SYDVKM. Unmatched junction bases numbered 3, after V lost 3 bases and J lost 7 bases. This CDR3 has 14 residues. The CDR3 bases are TGTGCCAGCAGTTTCAGGGGGGACAATTCACCCCTCCACTTT. It yields the protein CASSFRGDNSPLHF.

This clonotype was counted a few times. The V gene is TRBV5-5, the J gene TRBJ2-1, with a weak D call TRBD2 (7 bases). CDR3 size: 18 residues. V gave up 0 bases and J gave up 4 bases, with 20 bases separating them. Germline-derived CDR1 and CDR2 are SGHKS and YYEKEE (reference sequence). For the CDR3, the DNA is TGTGCCAGCAGCTTGGCGGGGTGGAGCGGGACAACATACAATGAGCAGTTCTTC. Amino acids: CASSLAGWSGTTYNEQFF.

The table lists this clonotype with many counts. J is TRBJ2-1 and V is TRBV20-1, with 13 bases that match TRBD2. The CDR3 consists of 14 residues. V shed 0 bases, J shed 10 bases, and the junction held 3 bases outside the gene matches. CDR1 and CDR2 from the germline V gene are DFQATT and SNEGSKA (reference sequence). This chain's CDR3 is CSARELAGGNEQFF. CDR3 coding DNA: TGCAGTGCTAGAGAACTAGCGGGGGGGAACGAGCAGTTCTTC.